The rows below give T cell receptor beta chains drawn from one sample of a study of cytotoxic CD8 clonotypes in ibrutinib-treated CLL. Clones were read by immunoSEQ multiplex PCR, and TCRdb kept only the in-frame ones, dropping some. The sample has around 10,000 clones, 70% to 80% seen once. Sequenced here: PBMCs, sampled at disease progression, from a patient treated with ibrutinib. All receptors come from a human donor with chronic lymphocytic leukemia. The CDR3 runs from the conserved cysteine through the conserved F or W. The order of the fields is J gene, V gene, clone size, D gene, CDR3 protein, CDR3 DNA. D genes are given only for firm matches. Rows may omit the clone size; those that give it use once, few, many or a size class.

j_call: TRBJ2-7; v_call: TRBV5-1; clone_size: NA; d_call: NA; cdr3_aa: CASSLDGVLTYEQYF; cdr3_nt: TGCGCCAGCAGCCTGGATGGGGTCCTGACCTACGAGCAGTACTTC
j_call: TRBJ2-3; v_call: TRBV5-1; clone_size: NA; d_call: NA; cdr3_aa: CASSLRGQSTDTQYF; cdr3_nt: TGCGCCAGCAGCTTACGGGGGCAGTCCACAGATACGCAGTATTTT
j_call: TRBJ2-7; v_call: TRBV2; clone_size: NA; d_call: NA; cdr3_aa: CASKFAGSHYEQYF; cdr3_nt: TGTGCCAGCAAGTTCGCCGGGAGCCACTACGAGCAGTACTTC
j_call: TRBJ2-1; v_call: TRBV15; clone_size: once; d_call: TRBD1; cdr3_aa: CATSITRQGNNEQFF; cdr3_nt: TGTGCCACCAGCATTACGCGACAGGGGAACAATGAGCAGTTCTTC
j_call: TRBJ2-7; v_call: TRBV5-1; clone_size: NA; d_call: TRBD2; cdr3_aa: CASSPAGLAGAPYEQYF; cdr3_nt: TGCGCCAGCAGCCCAGCGGGACTAGCGGGAGCCCCCTACGAGCAGTACTTC
j_call: TRBJ2-1; v_call: TRBV7-3; clone_size: NA; d_call: NA; cdr3_aa: CASSLRGTGEQFF; cdr3_nt: TGTGCCAGCAGCTTAAGAGGTACAGGAGAGCAGTTCTTC
j_call: TRBJ2-2; v_call: TRBV7-3; clone_size: NA; d_call: NA; cdr3_aa: CASSPTSPGELFF; cdr3_nt: TGTGCCAGCAGCCCGACGTCTCCCGGGGAGCTGTTTTTT
j_call: TRBJ2-2; v_call: TRBV19; clone_size: medium-sized; d_call: TRBD2; cdr3_aa: CASSLLAGAVGELFF; cdr3_nt: TGTGCCAGTAGTTTACTAGCGGGAGCGGTCGGGGAGCTGTTTTTT
j_call: TRBJ2-7; v_call: TRBV21-1; clone_size: NA; d_call: NA; cdr3_aa: CASSKARGHEQYF; cdr3_nt: TGTGCCAGCAGCAAAGCGCGAGGTCACGAGCAGTACTTC
j_call: TRBJ1-2; v_call: TRBV19; clone_size: NA; d_call: NA; cdr3_aa: CASSIGRGGGYTF; cdr3_nt: TGTGCCAGTAGTATTGGGCGGGGAGGAGGCTACACCTTC
j_call: TRBJ1-2; v_call: TRBV6-1; clone_size: medium-sized; d_call: TRBD1; cdr3_aa: CASSPTGDHGYTF; cdr3_nt: TGTGCCAGCAGCCCGACAGGGGATCATGGCTACACCTTC
j_call: TRBJ2-7; v_call: TRBV2; clone_size: NA; d_call: TRBD1; cdr3_aa: CASNSGGREQYF; cdr3_nt: TGTGCCAGCAATTCAGGGGGCCGGGAGCAGTACTTC
j_call: TRBJ2-1; v_call: TRBV27; clone_size: NA; d_call: NA; cdr3_aa: CASSLFARDPWGKEQFF; cdr3_nt: TGTGCCAGCAGTCTCTTCGCCCGGGACCCCTGGGGAAAGGAGCAGTTCTTC
j_call: TRBJ1-2; v_call: TRBV5-1; clone_size: NA; d_call: NA; cdr3_aa: CASSLAWDSPGGYTF; cdr3_nt: TGCGCCAGCAGCTTGGCATGGGACTCCCCCGGGGGCTACACCTTC
j_call: TRBJ2-5; v_call: TRBV9; clone_size: NA; d_call: NA; cdr3_aa: CASSSGAEETQYF; cdr3_nt: TGTGCCAGCAGCTCGGGGGCGGAGGAGACCCAGTACTTC
j_call: TRBJ1-2; v_call: TRBV30; clone_size: NA; d_call: TRBD1; cdr3_aa: CAWSGQGQLSFYGYTF; cdr3_nt: TGTGCCTGGAGTGGTCAGGGACAGCTTTCTTTCTATGGCTACACCTTC